This record looks at one T cell receptor beta chain sequence and its context. Clones were sequenced by immunoSEQ multiplex PCR, and TCRdb holds only the in-frame ones, with some missing. Of approximately 88,000 clones in the sample, roughly nine tenths were seen once. The sample belongs to a study of control samples from healthy donors and cancer patients. The germline CDR1 and CDR2 sequences are MNHEY and SMNVEV (reference sequence). The V and J ends lost 4 bases and 1 base respectively, with 8 bases between them. This CDR3 contains 13 residues. The rearrangement joins TRBV27 to TRBJ2-7; D is uncertain. The sequencing input was blood. This receptor was obtained from a woman in her twenties or thirties in good health. The CDR3 DNA is TGTGCCAGCAGTTCTACTGCTTCCTACGAGCAGTACTTC. It translates to CASSSTASYEQYF.